These 5 T cell receptor beta chains share one sample of origin, sequenced in a study of blood T cell repertoires in COVID-19. Measured with immunoSEQ multiplex PCR; TCRdb has only the in-frame clones, and not every one. The profile covers under 95,000 clones, with 79% appearing a single time and around 27% taken by the ten largest. Sequencing used peripheral blood. The source of these receptors is a man between 60 and 75 years old with active or convalescent COVID-19.

This sequence joins TRBV2 and TRBJ2-7; D remains unclear. V was clipped by 4 bases and J by 5 bases, with 15 bases between them. The CDR3 has 14 amino acids. Germline CDR1 SNHLY, CDR2 FYNNEI. The CDR3 coding sequence is TGTGCCAGCAGTGGCGAAACCCTCCTCAACGAGCAGTACTTC. Protein product: CASSGETLLNEQYF.

This clone was observed once. The rearrangement uses TRBV7-3 and TRBJ2-7; 10 bases align to TRBD1. The germline gives CDR1 SGHTA, CDR2 FQGTGA. The CDR3 contains 14 residues. V lost 5 bases to trimming and J lost 1 base; unmatched junction nucleotides: 2. The DNA for the CDR3 is TGTGCCAGCAGCCGGGACAGGGGATCCTACGAGCAGTACTTC. Translation gives CASSRDRGSYEQYF.

This clone has more than one count but fewer than ten. The chain employs TRBV3-1 (or the pseudogene TRBV3-2) and TRBJ1-1; no reliable D call. The V end lost 2 bases, the J end lost 10 bases, and 8 bases lay between the germline ends. Germline V gene lookup returns CDR1 LGHDT and CDR2 YNNKEL (reference sequence). The CDR3 consists of 11 residues. The CDR3, as DNA: TGTGCCAGCAGCCAATCAGGTAGAGCTTTCTTT. Protein sequence: CASSQSGRAFF.

V gene TRBV6-2 or TRBV6-3 combines with J gene TRBJ1-5, with 8 positions matching TRBD1. The CDR3 consists of 20 residues. From germline, CDR1 is MNHEY and CDR2 SVGEGT. Losses at the gene ends were 1 base for V and 1 base for J; bases not matched to a gene: 15. The CDR3 sequence is CASSYFMGGGRGQSNQPQHF. The CDR3 DNA reads as TGTGCCAGCAGTTACTTTATGGGCGGTGGCAGGGGGCAAAGCAATCAGCCCCAGCATTTT.

The rearrangement joins TRBV5-6 to TRBJ1-5; unclear D gene. CDR1 is SGHDT, CDR2 YYEEEE, per germline. Trimming removed 0 bases from V and 6 bases from J, with 7 bases in between. This CDR3 is 13 amino acids long. The CDR3 sequence is CASSLGALQPQHF. CDR3 bases: TGTGCCAGCAGCTTGGGGGCCCTTCAGCCCCAGCATTTT.